The source of this T cell receptor (beta chain) is a study of T cell repertoires in cytomegalovirus infection. At the level of the study: Indications of both CMV infection and matching HLA type were provided by public TCR beta signatures. General study results and limits: Across the ex vivo response, the dominant clonotypes were HLA-C-restricted CMV-specific TCR beta clonotypes.

The CDR3 contains 14 residues. The ends lost 6 bases at V and 6 bases at J; junction bases unmatched: 5. The germline V gene has CDR1 MDHEN and CDR2 SYDVKM. TCRdb re-analysed the reads in MiXCR, keeping a single row per CDR3 protein. The data contain 230,000 or so distinct CDR3 sequences, more than 15% of them singletons. A word on this clonotype: Its antigen is not identified.

Sequenced: CD8+ T cells from PBMCs. V is TRBV28 and J is TRBJ1-6, with 7 bases that match TRBD1. The origin of this receptor is a human donor in good health (CMV status not recorded). Some clones in this sample may be carry-over from other donors' samples. The CDR3 protein is CASRQGRVNSPLHF. CDR3 coding DNA: TGTGCCAGCAGACAGGGGCGAGTTAATTCACCCCTCCACTTT. Using reference TRBV28 and TRBJ1-6 for the parts outside the CDR3, the full variable domain is DVKVTQSSRYLVKRTGEKVFLECVQDMDHENMFWYRQDPGLGLRLIYFSYDVKMKEKGDIPEGYSVSREKKERFSLILESASTNQTSMYLCASRQGRVNSPLHFGNGTRLTVT.